These T cell receptor beta chains were read from a single sample in a study of cytomegalovirus exposure and HLA in healthy donors. Sequenced by immunoSEQ multiplex PCR; TCRdb stores in-frame clones only, minus some. The data contain over 150,000 clones, around 86% of them singletons. Specimen: PBMCs. The receptors come from a male donor in good health and CMV-seronegative. The CDR3 runs from the conserved cysteine through the conserved F or W. A D gene is named only where the DNA matches it firmly. Clone size is given for some rows only: seen once, a few or many times, or a class if the clone is expanded.

d_call: NA
v_call: TRBV10-1
j_call: TRBJ1-1
cdr3_length: 15
clone_size: few
cdr3_aa: CASRAGSEGDTEAFF
cdr3_nt: TGCGCCAGCAGGGCAGGGTCCGAAGGGGACACTGAAGCTTTCTTT

d_call: TRBD1
v_call: TRBV4-1
j_call: TRBJ2-3
cdr3_length: 16
clone_size: NA
cdr3_aa: CASSQENRGFADTQYF
cdr3_nt: TGCGCCAGCAGCCAAGAGAACAGGGGCTTTGCAGATACGCAGTATTTT

d_call: NA
v_call: TRBV6-6
j_call: TRBJ2-2
cdr3_length: 12
clone_size: once
cdr3_aa: CASSRGGGELFF
cdr3_nt: TGTGCCAGCAGCCGGGGTGGGGGGGAGCTGTTTTTT

d_call: NA
v_call: TRBV15
j_call: TRBJ2-5
cdr3_length: 16
clone_size: NA
cdr3_aa: CATSRWGGAYQETQYF
cdr3_nt: TGTGCCACCAGCAGGTGGGGCGGCGCTTACCAAGAGACCCAGTACTTC

d_call: TRBD1
v_call: TRBV7-2
j_call: TRBJ1-5
cdr3_length: 16
clone_size: NA
cdr3_aa: CASSSGTGGTKGPQHF
cdr3_nt: TGTGCCAGCAGCTCCGGGACAGGGGGCACCAAGGGGCCCCAGCATTTT

d_call: NA
v_call: TRBV6-6
j_call: TRBJ1-1
cdr3_length: 10
clone_size: NA
cdr3_aa: CASIGGVAFF
cdr3_nt: TGTGCCAGCATTGGGGGCGTCGCTTTCTTT

d_call: NA
v_call: TRBV5-1
j_call: TRBJ1-1
cdr3_length: 13
clone_size: NA
cdr3_aa: CASSIAGLAEAFF
cdr3_nt: TGCGCCAGCAGCATTGCAGGGTTGGCTGAAGCTTTCTTT

d_call: NA
v_call: TRBV6-1
j_call: TRBJ2-7
cdr3_length: 13
clone_size: NA
cdr3_aa: CASSPLSSYEQYF
cdr3_nt: TGTGCCAGCAGTCCGCTTAGCTCCTACGAGCAGTACTTC

d_call: TRBD1
v_call: TRBV5-1
j_call: TRBJ1-4
cdr3_length: 14
clone_size: few
cdr3_aa: CASRRDREGEKLFF
cdr3_nt: TGCGCCAGCAGAAGGGACAGGGAGGGGGAAAAACTGTTTTTT

d_call: TRBD1
v_call: TRBV4-1
j_call: TRBJ1-6
cdr3_length: 15
clone_size: NA
cdr3_aa: CASSQGTGRASPLHF
cdr3_nt: TGCGCCAGCAGCCAAGGGACAGGGAGGGCCTCACCCCTCCACTTT

d_call: TRBD1
v_call: TRBV6-5
j_call: TRBJ2-7
cdr3_length: 13
clone_size: NA
cdr3_aa: CASTPGQGYEQYF
cdr3_nt: TGTGCCAGCACCCCGGGACAGGGTTACGAGCAGTACTTC

d_call: TRBD1
v_call: TRBV5-1
j_call: TRBJ1-6
cdr3_length: 14
clone_size: NA
cdr3_aa: CASSPGTARTALHF
cdr3_nt: TGCGCCAGCAGCCCAGGGACAGCCCGCACGGCCCTCCACTTT

d_call: NA
v_call: TRBV5-1
j_call: TRBJ1-1
cdr3_length: 13
clone_size: NA
cdr3_aa: CASSSGTNTEAFF
cdr3_nt: TGCGCCAGCAGCTCCGGGACTAACACTGAAGCTTTCTTT

d_call: NA
v_call: TRBV27
j_call: TRBJ2-3
cdr3_length: 15
clone_size: NA
cdr3_aa: CASSPRLASTDTQYF
cdr3_nt: TGTGCCAGCAGCCCCCGACTTGCAAGCACAGATACGCAGTATTTT

d_call: NA
v_call: TRBV5-1
j_call: TRBJ1-2
cdr3_length: 15
clone_size: NA
cdr3_aa: CASSLGDRANYGYTF
cdr3_nt: TGCGCCAGCAGCTTGGGAGACAGAGCTAACTATGGCTACACCTTC

d_call: NA
v_call: TRBV5-5
j_call: TRBJ1-1
cdr3_length: 12
clone_size: NA
cdr3_aa: CASSLLGREAFF
cdr3_nt: TGTGCCAGCAGCTTACTCGGCAGGGAAGCTTTCTTT

d_call: TRBD2
v_call: TRBV7-9
j_call: TRBJ2-1
cdr3_length: 14
clone_size: NA
cdr3_aa: CASSGTSGGNEQFF
cdr3_nt: TGTGCCAGCAGTGGGACTAGCGGGGGGAATGAGCAGTTCTTC

d_call: NA
v_call: TRBV6-5
j_call: TRBJ1-3
cdr3_length: 16
clone_size: NA
cdr3_aa: CASSYSSGVPGNTIYF
cdr3_nt: TGTGCCAGCAGTTACTCGTCAGGGGTACCTGGAAACACCATATATTTT

d_call: NA
v_call: TRBV6-1
j_call: TRBJ1-5
cdr3_length: 17
clone_size: NA
cdr3_aa: CASSEGPREIGNQPQHF
cdr3_nt: TGTGCCAGCAGTGAAGGTCCCCGGGAAATCGGCAATCAGCCCCAGCATTTT

d_call: NA
v_call: TRBV20-1
j_call: TRBJ2-7
cdr3_length: 11
clone_size: NA
cdr3_aa: CSASPSGEQYF
cdr3_nt: TGCAGTGCTAGCCCCTCGGGTGAGCAGTACTTC

d_call: TRBD2
v_call: TRBV9
j_call: TRBJ2-7
cdr3_length: 16
clone_size: NA
cdr3_aa: CASSGGGGLEYYEQYF
cdr3_nt: TGTGCCAGCAGCGGAGGGGGGGGACTAGAGTATTACGAGCAGTACTTC

d_call: TRBD1
v_call: TRBV5-1
j_call: TRBJ2-2
cdr3_length: 15
clone_size: NA
cdr3_aa: CASSLGQENTGELFF
cdr3_nt: TGCGCCAGCAGCCTCGGACAGGAAAACACCGGGGAGCTGTTTTTT

d_call: NA
v_call: TRBV5-4
j_call: TRBJ1-3
cdr3_length: 14
clone_size: few
cdr3_aa: CASSAGRPGNTIYF
cdr3_nt: TGTGCCAGCAGCGCAGGCCGGCCTGGAAACACCATATATTTT

d_call: TRBD1
v_call: TRBV19
j_call: TRBJ2-3
cdr3_length: 13
clone_size: once
cdr3_aa: CASGEGAGDTQYF
cdr3_nt: TGTGCCAGTGGCGAGGGGGCAGGAGATACGCAGTATTTT

d_call: NA
v_call: TRBV11-2
j_call: TRBJ2-2
cdr3_length: 14
clone_size: few
cdr3_aa: CASSLDRNTGELFF
cdr3_nt: TGTGCCAGCAGCCTGGACAGAAACACCGGGGAGCTGTTTTTT

d_call: NA
v_call: TRBV9
j_call: TRBJ2-7
cdr3_length: 16
clone_size: NA
cdr3_aa: CASSVGGGNKAYEQYF
cdr3_nt: TGTGCCAGCAGCGTAGGGGGAGGAAACAAGGCCTACGAGCAGTACTTC

d_call: NA
v_call: TRBV6-1
j_call: TRBJ2-2
cdr3_length: 13
clone_size: NA
cdr3_aa: CASSGVNTGELFF
cdr3_nt: TGTGCCAGCAGTGGAGTGAACACCGGGGAGCTGTTTTTT

d_call: TRBD2
v_call: TRBV6-1
j_call: TRBJ2-5
cdr3_length: 14
clone_size: NA
cdr3_aa: CAAGRGLAGETQYF
cdr3_nt: TGTGCCGCCGGAAGGGGACTAGCGGGAGAGACCCAGTACTTC

d_call: TRBD1
v_call: TRBV12-5
j_call: TRBJ2-5
cdr3_length: 16
clone_size: once
cdr3_aa: CASGLGGQGAGETQYF
cdr3_nt: TGTGCTAGTGGTTTGGGCGGACAGGGGGCCGGTGAGACCCAGTACTTC

d_call: NA
v_call: TRBV4-2
j_call: TRBJ1-5
cdr3_length: 13
clone_size: NA
cdr3_aa: CASSQDGAQPQHF
cdr3_nt: TGTGCCAGCAGCCAAGATGGGGCGCAGCCCCAGCATTTT

d_call: NA
v_call: TRBV30
j_call: TRBJ2-5
cdr3_length: 11
clone_size: NA
cdr3_aa: CAWSAGETQYF
cdr3_nt: TGTGCCTGGAGTGCGGGGGAGACCCAGTACTTC